The 5 T cell receptor beta chains given below trace back to one sample, sequenced in a study of cytomegalovirus exposure and HLA in healthy donors (dated by TCRdb to 2016 to 2017). The library came from the immunoSEQ multiplex PCR assay. The multiplex PCR relied on a mix of 60 forward primers for TCR Vbeta segments and 13 reverse primers for TCR Jbeta segments. This is the immuneACCESS table as TCRdb keeps it, with only in-frame sequences that have V and J called. A part of the clones is gone; compared with another copy, unresolved V genes explain less than half, and the rest is unexplained. In this sample the table shows some 150,000 clones, approximately 80% of which occur a single time. The leading ten clones occupy roughly 4.4% of the sample. Sequencing was performed on PBMCs. The receptor set was obtained from a man aged 25 to 45 in good health and CMV-seronegative.

This clone turned up a few times. V and J are TRBV5-4 and TRBJ2-1; D is possibly TRBD2 (5 bases). V was pared by 2 bases and J by 7 bases, with 10 bases between. CDR3 size: 13 residues. Germline V CDR1 and CDR2: SGHNT, YYREEE (reference sequence). The CDR3 sequence: CASSFLTRNEQFF. CDR3 in DNA: TGTGCCAGCAGCTTTTTAACTAGGAATGAGCAGTTCTTC.

The chain employs TRBV10-3 and TRBJ2-3, with D tentatively TRBD2 (6 bases). Germline CDR1 is ENHRY and CDR2 is SYGVKD. This CDR3 is built from 14 residues. V lost 6 bases and J 3 bases, leaving 13 bases between the germline ends. The CDR3 region is CAISAGSGTDTQYF. The CDR3 DNA is TGTGCCATCAGCGCGGGGTCAGGGACAGATACGCAGTATTTT.

The gene calls are TRBV27 and TRBJ2-6; D is unresolved. Looked up from germline, CDR1 is MNHEY and CDR2 is SMNVEV (reference sequence). Trimming left V 5 bases short and J 0 bases short, with 17 bases between. The length of the CDR3 is 18 residues. CDR3 amino acids: CASSLLMGPHSGANVLTF. The CDR3 bases are TGTGCCAGCAGTCTCTTAATGGGCCCCCACTCTGGGGCCAACGTCCTGACTTTC.

The gene calls are TRBV2 and TRBJ1-6; 11 nucleotides align to TRBD1. Germline V lookup: CDR1 SNHLY, CDR2 FYNNEI. There are 19 residues in the CDR3. Trimming removed 6 bases from V and 2 bases from J; junction bases left unmatched: 12. CDR3 protein: CASSPKRTGGPTYNSPLHF. Written as DNA, the CDR3 is TGTGCCAGCAGCCCTAAGCGGACAGGGGGCCCCACCTATAATTCACCCCTCCACTTT.

This chain uses TRBV28 with TRBJ1-2; 8 positions match TRBD1. From germline, CDR1 is MDHEN and CDR2 SYDVKM. The trim removed 5 bases at V and 4 bases at J, leaving 6 bases unmatched. This CDR3 has 14 amino acids. The DNA for the CDR3 is TGTGCCAGCAGTCTCTCAGGGGGCGTCTATGGCTACACCTTC. Protein sequence: CASSLSGGVYGYTF.